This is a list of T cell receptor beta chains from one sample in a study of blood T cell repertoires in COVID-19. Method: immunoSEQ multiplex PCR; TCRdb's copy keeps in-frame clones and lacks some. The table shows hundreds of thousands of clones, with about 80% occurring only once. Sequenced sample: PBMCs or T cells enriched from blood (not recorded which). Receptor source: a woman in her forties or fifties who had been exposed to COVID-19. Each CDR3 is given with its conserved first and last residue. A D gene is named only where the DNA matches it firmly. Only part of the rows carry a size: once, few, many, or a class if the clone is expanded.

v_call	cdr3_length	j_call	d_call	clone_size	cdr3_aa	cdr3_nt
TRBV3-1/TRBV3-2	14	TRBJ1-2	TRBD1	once	CASSHTTGGIGYTF	TGTGCCAGCAGCCACACGACAGGGGGTATTGGCTACACCTTC
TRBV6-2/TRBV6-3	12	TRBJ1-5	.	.	CASSYPGDPQHF	TGTGCCAGCAGTTATCCGGGAGATCCCCAGCATTTT
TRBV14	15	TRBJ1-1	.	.	CASSRETGYDTEAFF	TGTGCCAGCAGCCGAGAAACAGGGTACGACACTGAAGCTTTCTTT
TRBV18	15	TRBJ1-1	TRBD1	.	CASSGATGPNTEAFF	TGTGCCAGCTCCGGGGCGACAGGGCCGAACACTGAAGCTTTCTTT
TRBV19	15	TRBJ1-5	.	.	CASSIFGDKDQPQHF	TGTGCCAGTAGTATTTTCGGGGACAAGGATCAGCCCCAGCATTTT
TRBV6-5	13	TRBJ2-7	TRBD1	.	CASRGTGTYEQYF	TGTGCCAGCAGGGGGACAGGGACCTACGAGCAGTACTTC
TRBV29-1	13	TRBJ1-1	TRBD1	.	CSAGTGKGTEAFF	TGCAGCGCCGGGACAGGGAAGGGTACTGAAGCTTTCTTT
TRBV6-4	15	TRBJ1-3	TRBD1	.	CASRRDRDPGNTIYF	TGTGCCAGCCGACGGGACAGGGACCCTGGAAACACCATATATTTT
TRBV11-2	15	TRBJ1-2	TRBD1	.	CASSPDRGRNYGYTF	TGTGCCAGCAGCCCCGACAGGGGAAGAAACTATGGCTACACCTTC
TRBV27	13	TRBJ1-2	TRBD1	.	CASSPRGDYGYTF	TGTGCCAGCAGCCCCAGGGGGGACTATGGCTACACCTTC
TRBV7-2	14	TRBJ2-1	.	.	CASSSRSSYNEQFF	TGTGCCAGCAGCTCCCGCAGCTCCTACAATGAGCAGTTCTTC
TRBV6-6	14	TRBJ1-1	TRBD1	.	CASRAGGEGTEAFF	TGTGCCAGCAGGGCAGGGGGCGAGGGCACTGAAGCTTTCTTT
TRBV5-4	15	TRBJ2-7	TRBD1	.	CASSAFGQGAWEQYF	TGTGCCAGCAGCGCCTTTGGACAGGGGGCTTGGGAGCAGTACTTC
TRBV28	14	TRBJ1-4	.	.	CASSRRSLNEKLFF	TGTGCCAGCAGTCGGAGGTCCCTAAATGAAAAACTGTTTTTT
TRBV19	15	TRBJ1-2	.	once	CASSIPSPLVSGYTF	TGTGCCAGTAGTATCCCGTCTCCTCTTGTGAGTGGCTACACCTTC
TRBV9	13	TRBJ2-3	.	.	CASSATLEDTQYF	TGTGCCAGCAGCGCGACCCTAGAGGATACGCAGTATTTT
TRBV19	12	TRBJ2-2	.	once	CASSIGPGELFF	TGTGCCAGTAGTATTGGGCCCGGGGAGCTGTTTTTT
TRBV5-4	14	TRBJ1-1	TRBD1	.	CASRRTGGQSEAFF	TGTGCCAGCAGGAGAACAGGGGGCCAGAGCGAAGCTTTCTTT
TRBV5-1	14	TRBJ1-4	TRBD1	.	CASSSTGMREKLFF	TGCGCCAGCAGCTCGACAGGGATGAGAGAAAAACTGTTTTTT
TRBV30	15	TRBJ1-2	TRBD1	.	CAWSAQGKGRYGYTF	TGTGCCTGGAGTGCACAGGGGAAAGGGCGGTATGGCTACACCTTC
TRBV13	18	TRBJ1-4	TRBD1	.	CASSSDRASGATNEKLFF	TGTGCCAGCAGCTCGGACAGGGCCTCGGGTGCAACTAATGAAAAACTGTTTTTT
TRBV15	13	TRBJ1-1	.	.	CATSRGLNTEAFF	TGTGCCACCAGCAGGGGGCTGAACACTGAAGCTTTCTTT
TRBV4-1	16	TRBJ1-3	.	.	CASSHPGQSSGNTIYF	TGCGCCAGCAGCCATCCGGGACAAAGCTCTGGAAACACCATATATTTT
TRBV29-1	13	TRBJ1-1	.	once	CSVELGGGTEAFF	TGCAGCGTTGAACTAGGTGGAGGCACTGAAGCTTTCTTT
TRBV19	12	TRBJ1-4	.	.	CAEDRKGEKLFF	TGTGCCGAGGACAGAAAGGGGGAAAAACTGTTTTTT
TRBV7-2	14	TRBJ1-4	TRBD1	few	CASSQGAGGEKLFF	TGTGCCAGCAGCCAGGGGGCAGGGGGAGAAAAACTGTTTTTT
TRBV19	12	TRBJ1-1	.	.	CASGTPGGRAFF	TGTGCCAGTGGCACTCCGGGGGGGCGAGCTTTCTTT
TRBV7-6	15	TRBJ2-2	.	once	CASSLGAGGAGELFF	TGTGCCAGCAGCTTAGGGGCCGGGGGAGCCGGGGAGCTGTTTTTT
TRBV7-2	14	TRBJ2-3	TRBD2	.	CASSLELATNTQYF	TGTGCCAGCAGCTTAGAACTAGCGACAAATACGCAGTATTTT
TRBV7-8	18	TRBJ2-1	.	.	CASSLFLAAGAPSNEQFF	TGTGCCAGCAGCTTATTCTTGGCGGCAGGGGCTCCCTCGAATGAGCAGTTCTTC
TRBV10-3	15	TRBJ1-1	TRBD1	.	CAIGGTGGMRTEAFF	TGTGCCATCGGGGGGACAGGGGGAATGAGAACTGAAGCTTTCTTT
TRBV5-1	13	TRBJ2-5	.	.	CASSLGQAETQYF	TGCGCCAGCAGCTTGGGACAGGCGGAGACCCAGTACTTC
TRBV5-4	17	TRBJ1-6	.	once	CASSYTWVTGTNSPLHF	TGTGCCAGCAGTTATACCTGGGTGACAGGAACGAATTCACCCCTCCACTTT
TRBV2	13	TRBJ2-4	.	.	CASSDFAGNIQYF	TGTGCCAGCAGTGATTTCGCAGGGAACATTCAGTACTTC
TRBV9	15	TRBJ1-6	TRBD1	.	CASSVSGTANSPLHF	TGTGCCAGCAGCGTTTCCGGGACAGCTAATTCACCCCTCCACTTT
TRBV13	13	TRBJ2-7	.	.	CASSSQTLGEQYF	TGTGCCAGCAGCTCCCAAACACTAGGCGAGCAGTACTTC
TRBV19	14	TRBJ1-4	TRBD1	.	CASSTTGQQEKLFF	TGTGCCAGTAGTACGACAGGGCAGCAAGAAAAACTGTTTTTT
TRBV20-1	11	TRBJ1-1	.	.	CSARDRAGAFF	TGCAGTGCTAGAGATCGCGCAGGCGCTTTCTTT
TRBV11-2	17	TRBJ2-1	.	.	CASSSGAGKGSYNEQFF	TGTGCCAGCAGCTCCGGGGCGGGGAAGGGGTCCTACAATGAGCAGTTCTTC
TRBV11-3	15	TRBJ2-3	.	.	CASSLEGGSTDTQYF	TGTGCCAGCAGCCTGGAGGGGGGGAGCACAGATACGCAGTATTTT
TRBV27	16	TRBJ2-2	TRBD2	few	CASRAGGALSAGELFF	TGTGCCAGCAGGGCGGGGGGGGCTTTGTCGGCCGGGGAGCTGTTTTTT
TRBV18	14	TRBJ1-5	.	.	CASSKTERGQPQHF	TGTGCCAGCTCAAAGACGGAGAGAGGTCAGCCCCAGCATTTT
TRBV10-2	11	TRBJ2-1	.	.	CASSGSNEQFF	TGCGCCAGCAGTGGTAGCAATGAGCAGTTCTTC
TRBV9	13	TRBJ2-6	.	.	CASSSSGANVLTF	TGTGCCAGCAGCTCCTCCGGGGCCAACGTCCTGACTTTC
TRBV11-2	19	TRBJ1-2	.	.	CASSPRSWATDLSSYGYTF	TGTGCCAGCAGCCCCCGGTCTTGGGCTACCGATTTGAGCAGCTATGGCTACACCTTC
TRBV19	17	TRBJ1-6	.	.	CASSKIAGGEWDSPLHF	TGTGCCAGTAGTAAGATCGCGGGAGGGGAATGGGACTCACCCCTCCACTTT
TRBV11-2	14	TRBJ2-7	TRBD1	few	CASSSRQGSYEQYF	TGTGCCAGCAGCTCCCGACAGGGATCCTACGAGCAGTACTTC
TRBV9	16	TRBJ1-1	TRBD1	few	CASSVGTGGLNTEAFF	TGTGCCAGCAGCGTTGGGACAGGGGGCTTGAACACTGAAGCTTTCTTT
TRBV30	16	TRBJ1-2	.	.	CAWSPPPKGVDYGYTF	TGTGCCTGGAGTCCCCCTCCCAAGGGGGTGGACTATGGCTACACCTTC
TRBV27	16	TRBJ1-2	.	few	CASSLSAGQKNYGYTF	TGTGCCAGCAGTTTATCCGCAGGACAGAAGAACTATGGCTACACCTTC
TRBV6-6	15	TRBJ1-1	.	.	CASSYSTGLNTEAFF	TGTGCCAGCAGTTACTCGACGGGGTTGAACACTGAAGCTTTCTTT
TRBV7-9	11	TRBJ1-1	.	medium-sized	CASSTSTEAFF	TGTGCCAGCAGCACATCCACTGAAGCTTTCTTT